This TCR beta chain was retrieved from a study of vaccination effects on CD4 cells after COVID-19. Points on this clone: Its target is unknown.

TCRdb's table, derived via immunoSEQ multiplex PCR, lists solely in-frame clones and lacks some. The repertoire includes tens of thousands of clones, about 74% of them detected once, and around 16% sits in the top ten. CD4+ T cells specific for antigen were expanded with viral peptide pools by the ViraFEST assay before sequencing. Isolation of CD4+ T cells took place after less than twelve days of culture. Two doses of either BNT162b2 or mRNA-1273 were given to each participant. The CDR3 has 13 amino acids. In germline, CDR1 is SGHNT, CDR2 YYREEE (reference sequence). The trim removed 7 bases at V and 5 bases at J, leaving 6 bases unmatched.

The receptor's source is a human donor who received a COVID-19 vaccine. This chain joins TRBV5-4 and TRBJ2-7, with 10 bases aligning to TRBD1. Sample: CD4+ T cells from PBMCs cultured with HCoV-OC43 spike peptides, taken after COVID-19 vaccination. Indicated subset: HCoV-OC43 spike overlapping peptide pool stimulation. As DNA, the CDR3 is TGTGCCAGCGGACGACAGGGGGCAGACGAGCAGTACTTC. This encodes CASGRQGADEQYF.